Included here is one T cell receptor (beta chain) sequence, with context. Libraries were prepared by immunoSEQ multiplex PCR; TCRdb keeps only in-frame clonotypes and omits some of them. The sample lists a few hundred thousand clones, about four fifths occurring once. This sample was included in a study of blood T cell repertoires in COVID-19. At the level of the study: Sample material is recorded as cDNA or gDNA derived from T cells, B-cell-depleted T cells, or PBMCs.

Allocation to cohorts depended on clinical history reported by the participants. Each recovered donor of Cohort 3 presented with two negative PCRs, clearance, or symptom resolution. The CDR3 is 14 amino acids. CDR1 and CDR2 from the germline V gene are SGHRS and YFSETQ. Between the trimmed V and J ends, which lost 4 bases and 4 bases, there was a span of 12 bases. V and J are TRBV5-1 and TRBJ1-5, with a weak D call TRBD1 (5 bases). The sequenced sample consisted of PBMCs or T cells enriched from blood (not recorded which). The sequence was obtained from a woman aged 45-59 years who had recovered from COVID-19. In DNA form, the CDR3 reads TGCGCCAGCAGCGAACACGGGGGGAATCAGCCCCAGCATTTT. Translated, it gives CASSEHGGNQPQHF. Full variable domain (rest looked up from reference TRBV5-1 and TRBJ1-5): KAGVTQTPRYLIKTRGQQVTLSCSPISGHRSVSWYQQTPGQGLQFLFEYFSETQRNKGNFPGRFSGRQFSNSRSEMNVSTLELGDSALYLCASSEHGGNQPQHFGDGTRLSIL.